One and the same sample provided the 16 T cell receptor beta chains below, sequenced in a study of blood T cell repertoires in COVID-19. The assay was immunoSEQ multiplex PCR, and TCRdb's table has in-frame clones only and misses some. Among about 240,000 clones listed, about 89% were seen once. The source material was PBMCs or T cells enriched from blood (not recorded which). The receptors were sampled from a woman in her twenties or thirties who had recovered from COVID-19.

The V gene is TRBV6-5, the J gene TRBJ1-4, with 7 bases aligning to TRBD1. The V gene's germline CDR1 is MNHEY and CDR2 SVGAGI. Trimming removed 11 bases from V and 0 bases from J; junction bases left unmatched: 9. This CDR3 is 15 amino acids long. The CDR3 is CAGKGTDATNEKLFF. The CDR3, as DNA: TGTGCCGGCAAGGGGACAGACGCAACTAATGAAAAACTGTTTTTT.

This sequence joins TRBV30 and TRBJ1-6; 8 bases match TRBD1. With V trimmed by 0 bases and J by 7 bases, 5 bases remained unmatched. The CDR3 totals 15 residues. Germline CDR1 is GTSNPN and CDR2 is SVGIG (reference sequence). The CDR3 sequence: CAWSVSRQGNSPLHF. In DNA form, the CDR3 reads TGTGCCTGGAGTGTAAGCAGACAGGGGAATTCACCCCTCCACTTT.

In nucleotides, the CDR3 is TGCGCCAGCAGCTTTTCGCCGTCGGCTAGCGGATCCTACGAGCAGTACTTC. The encoded protein is CASSFSPSASGSYEQYF. The chain couples TRBV5-1 to TRBJ2-7; the match to TRBD2 covers 7 bases. Germline V lookup: CDR1 SGHRS, CDR2 YFSETQ. CDR3 size: 17 residues. V lost 2 bases to trimming and J lost 1 base; unmatched junction nucleotides: 12. Based on the CDR3 plus reference TRBV5-1 and TRBJ2-7, the full variable domain is KAGVTQTPRYLIKTRGQQVTLSCSPISGHRSVSWYQQTPGQGLQFLFEYFSETQRNKGNFPGRFSGRQFSNSRSEMNVSTLELGDSALYLCASSFSPSASGSYEQYFGPGTRLTVT.

This chain uses TRBV28 with TRBJ2-5; unclear D gene. Looked up from germline, CDR1 is MDHEN and CDR2 is SYDVKM. This CDR3 is 13 amino acids long. The V and J ends lost 10 bases and 0 bases respectively, with 12 bases between them. The CDR3 DNA reads as TGTGCCACAAATCCCCCCCACCAAGAGACCCAGTACTTC. It translates to CATNPPHQETQYF.

The gene calls are TRBV20-1 and TRBJ2-7; D perhaps matches TRBD2 (5 bases). Trimming stripped 6 bases from V and 2 bases from J, with 8 bases between. Germline V gene lookup returns CDR1 DFQATT and CDR2 SNEGSKA (reference sequence). There are 11 residues in the CDR3. The CDR3, as DNA: TGCAGTGCCAGCGGCGCCTACGAGCAGTACTTC. It is translated as CSASGAYEQYF.

This rearrangement joins TRBV5-1 to TRBJ1-2; no clear D. The CDR3 has 14 amino acids. The ends were cut back, 0 bases at V and 7 bases at J, with 13 bases in the middle. Germline lookup yields CDR1 SGHRS and CDR2 YFSETQ. In nucleotides, the CDR3 is TGCGCCAGCAGCTTGGAGGCCCTACCTAGTGGCTACACCTTC. Its protein product is CASSLEALPSGYTF.

J is TRBJ2-2 and V is TRBV9, with 9 bases aligning to TRBD1. This CDR3 comprises 16 residues. With V trimmed by 3 bases and J by 5 bases, 8 bases remained unmatched. Germline V lookup: CDR1 SGDLS, CDR2 YYNGEE. Here the CDR3 DNA reads TGTGCCAGCAGCGCGAGGGGACAGGGAGTTACCGGGGAGCTGTTTTTT. As protein: CASSARGQGVTGELFF.

The DNA of the CDR3 is TGTGCCAGCCGAACAGGGACATCAGTGGCTTTCTTT. Its protein is CASRTGTSVAFF. V gene TRBV28 combines with J gene TRBJ1-1; perhaps TRBD1 as D (6 bases). The CDR3 sequence is 12 residues long. V lost 8 bases, J lost 11 bases, and 18 bases lay in between. Germline-derived CDR1 and CDR2 are MDHEN and SYDVKM.

The V and J genes are TRBV6-6 and TRBJ1-1; tentatively, D is TRBD1 (6 bases). CDR1 is MNHNY and CDR2 is SVGAGI in the germline V gene (reference sequence). Trimming took off 7 bases at V and 11 bases at J, with 17 bases between the two ends. The CDR3 runs 12 residues. The CDR3 sequence: CASTDRLHAAFF. CDR3 coding DNA: TGTGCCAGCACTGACAGGTTACACGCGGCTTTCTTT.

Only a few counts were recorded for this clone. The V call is TRBV7-3, the J call TRBJ1-6; 9 bases map to TRBD1. Germline V gene data show CDR1 as SGHTA and CDR2 as FQGTGA. After removal of 1 base from V and 6 bases from J, the junction contained 1 base not matched to a gene. This CDR3 region has 15 residues. In DNA form, the CDR3 reads TGTGCCAGCAGCTTAAAGGGACAGGGTAATTCACCCCTCCACTTT. Its protein product is CASSLKGQGNSPLHF. The entire variable domain, with the rest obtained from reference TRBV7-3 and TRBJ1-6, is as follows: GAGVSQTPSNKVTEKGKYVELRCDPISGHTALYWYRQSLGQGPEFLIYFQGTGAADDSGLPNDRFFAVRPEGSVSTLKIQRTERGDSAVYLCASSLKGQGNSPLHFGNGTRLTVT.

This chain uses TRBV19 with TRBJ2-7; TRBD2 might be the D (6 bases). V was cut by 2 bases and J by 4 bases, with 12 bases left in between. Germline values: CDR1 LNHDA, CDR2 SQIVND (reference sequence). This CDR3 has 14 amino acids. The CDR3 region has the DNA TGTGCCAGTAGTATACAGGACGGGACTTACGAGCAGTACTTC. It translates to CASSIQDGTYEQYF.

The V gene is TRBV9, the J gene TRBJ2-1, with D perhaps matching TRBD1 (5 bases). The length of the CDR3 is 13 residues. Germline V CDR1 and CDR2: SGDLS, YYNGEE. Trimming left V 0 bases short and J 10 bases short, with 11 bases between. CDR3 sequence: CASSVEGLPEQFF. As DNA, the CDR3 is TGTGCCAGCAGCGTAGAGGGGCTGCCCGAGCAGTTCTTC.

The rearrangement uses TRBV6-2 or TRBV6-3 and TRBJ2-2; TRBD1 aligns across 7 bases. This CDR3 has 17 amino acids. The V and J ends lost 4 bases and 4 bases, in that order; junction bases with no gene match: 12. Germline V gene lookup returns CDR1 MNHEY and CDR2 SVGEGT. CDR3 sequence (DNA): TGTGCCAGCAGTTCCTTATACAGGGGTCTCGGCACCGGGGAGCTGTTTTTT. Protein sequence: CASSSLYRGLGTGELFF.

The chain joins TRBV6-6 to TRBJ2-5; tentatively, D is TRBD1 (6 bases). V was pared by 7 bases and J by 1 base, with 13 bases between. This CDR3 comprises 14 residues. Germline CDR1 is MNHNY and CDR2 is SVGAGI (reference sequence). CDR3 in DNA: TGTGCCAGCACCAGGACAGAGATCCAAGAGACCCAGTACTTC. It encodes CASTRTEIQETQYF.

The chain uses TRBV7-8 and TRBJ1-2; 8 bases are a match to TRBD1. The CDR3 spans 15 residues. The germline gives CDR1 SGHVS, CDR2 FQNEAQ. J gave up 2 bases and V 5 bases, and 7 bases lay outside the gene matches. CDR3 loop: CASSIPGQANYGYTF. Here the CDR3 DNA reads TGTGCCAGCAGCATACCGGGACAGGCGAACTATGGCTACACCTTC.

The gene calls are TRBV19 and TRBJ1-1; 10 bases are a match to TRBD1. In germline, CDR1 is LNHDA, CDR2 SQIVND (reference sequence). The CDR3 loop spans 14 amino acids. The J segment lost 5 bases and the V segment lost 7 bases, leaving 7 bases of the junction unmatched. CDR3 DNA: TGTGCCAGTACCGGACAGGGGGTGGGTACTGAAGCTTTCTTT. This codes for CASTGQGVGTEAFF.